Shown below are 27 T cell receptor beta chains from a single sample sequenced in a study of vaccination and CD4 T cells after COVID-19. These receptors are not linked to any known antigen. The treatment was: approximately 10-day PBMC culture with coronavirus spike peptide pools or control peptides (ViraFEST assay). The Oncomine TCR Beta short-read assay was applied to DNA of cultured CD4+ T cells. TCRdb redid the calling of the PCR reads with MiXCR, one entry per CDR3 protein. The repertoire holds a few thousand distinct CDR3 sequences, with around 23% as singletons. This specimen was CD4+ T cells from blood, cultured in vitro, taken after SARS-CoV-2 vaccination. The receptors originated from a human donor who had recovered from COVID-19.

This clonotype was seen just once. The chain links TRBV5-1 to TRBJ1-1; 7 bases are shared with TRBD1. The CDR3 covers 15 residues. Trimming cost V 4 bases and J 1 base; bases outside gene matches: 7. CDR1 and CDR2 (germline): SGHRS, YFSETQ. The DNA for the CDR3 is TGCGCCAGCAGCCGCAGTACAGGGGCGAACACTGAAGCTTTCTTT. Residues: CASSRSTGANTEAFF.

This rearrangement joins TRBV11-2 to TRBJ1-1; D unclear. V was clipped by 4 bases and J by 3 bases, with 9 bases between them. In germline, CDR1 is SGHAT, CDR2 FQNNGV. This CDR3 spans 13 amino acids. The CDR3 sequence is CASSSMGYTEAFF. The CDR3 region has the DNA TGTGCCAGCAGCTCGATGGGGTACACTGAAGCTTTCTTT.

This chain connects TRBV6-1 to TRBJ2-3, with 8 bases aligning to TRBD2. Germline loops: CDR1 MNHNS, CDR2 SASEGT. The CDR3 is made up of 17 amino acids. The V segment lost 8 bases and the J segment 0 bases; nucleotides outside the gene matches: 13. DNA for the CDR3: TGTGCCAGCTACTCGGGGGGGCACGTTTACAGCACAGATACGCAGTATTTT. This gives the protein CASYSGGHVYSTDTQYF.

The V call is TRBV10-3, the J call TRBJ1-5; D might be TRBD1 (5 bases). V shed 11 bases and J shed 7 bases, with 12 bases lying between them. The CDR3 covers 11 residues. Germline CDR1 ENHRY, CDR2 SYGVKD. The CDR3 sequence is CACGRDQPQHF. CDR3 bases: TGTGCCTGCGGGCGGGACCAGCCCCAGCATTTT.

This clonotype has just a few counts. This chain connects TRBV6-2 or TRBV6-3 to TRBJ2-1; D is uncertain. Trimming removed 6 bases at V and 5 bases at J, with 5 bases between. The CDR3 covers 11 residues. Germline V gene data show CDR1 as MNHEY and CDR2 as SVGEGT. CDR3 nucleotide sequence: TGTGCCAGCAGCGACAACAATGAGCAGTTCTTC. It is translated as CASSDNNEQFF.

By sample fraction, this clonotype is medium-sized. V and J are TRBV6-1 and TRBJ2-4, with a tentative D call TRBD2 (6 bases). The CDR3 is 15 amino acids. V was shortened by 4 bases and J by 0 bases, with 10 bases between the two germline ends. From germline, CDR1 is MNHNS and CDR2 SASEGT. The CDR3 region has the DNA TGTGCCAGCAGTGGCTCCGGGGGAGCCAAAAACATTCAGTACTTC. It specifies CASSGSGGAKNIQYF.

This clonotype qualifies as large. The J gene is TRBJ2-7, the V gene TRBV6-6; 10 bases line up with TRBD1. Germline CDR1 and CDR2: MNHNY and SVGAGI (reference sequence). Trimming took 2 bases from V and 8 from J; bases not matched to a gene: 9. The CDR3 covers 15 residues. Written as DNA, the CDR3 is TGTGCCAGCAGTTACACCCGGGACAGGGGTCAAAAGCAGTACTTC. It specifies CASSYTRDRGQKQYF.

The V call is TRBV7-9, the J call TRBJ1-2; no reliable D call. The V end lost 5 bases, the J end lost 8 bases, and 18 bases lay between the germline ends. The CDR3 covers 14 residues. The germline CDR1 and CDR2 sequences are SEHNR and FQNEAQ (reference sequence). The CDR3 nucleotides read TGTGCCAGCAGCGACGCTTCGTGGCCGAGGGGCTACACCTTC. It translates to CASSDASWPRGYTF.

V usage is TRBV20-1 and J usage is TRBJ2-4; D gene ambiguous. V shed 0 bases and J shed 6 bases, with 12 bases lying between them. Germline V lookup: CDR1 DFQATT, CDR2 SNEGSKA (reference sequence). This CDR3 is built from 14 residues. The CDR3 nucleotides are TGCAGTGCTAGAGATCTGAGGATGCTAAACATTCAGTACTTC. Protein product: CSARDLRMLNIQYF.

The chain employs TRBV6-5 and TRBJ1-2; no clear D gene. V was trimmed by 2 bases and J by 8 bases, leaving 12 bases between them. The CDR3 is 13 residues long. Germline CDR1 MNHEY, CDR2 SVGAGI. In DNA, the CDR3 is TGTGCCAGCAGTTACAGGCCCGACGGCGGCTACACCTTC. It codes for CASSYRPDGGYTF.

The chain combines TRBV5-6 with TRBJ2-3; D is perhaps TRBD2 (6 bases). V was cut by 3 bases and J by 4 bases, with 9 bases left in between. Germline-derived CDR1 and CDR2 are SGHDT and YYEEEE. The CDR3 spans 13 residues. CDR3 sequence: CASSSWGADTQYF. The CDR3 DNA reads as TGTGCCAGCAGCTCCTGGGGGGCAGATACGCAGTATTTT.

Points on this clonotype: A much larger clone is a single base away; this may be a read error. V usage is TRBV20-1 and J usage is TRBJ1-2; maybe TRBD1 (6 bases). CDR3 length: 12 amino acids. CDR1 and CDR2 (germline): DFQATT, SNEGSKA (reference sequence). The DNA for the CDR3 is TGCAGTGTGGGACATCCGAGGTATGGCTACGCCTTC. Amino acid sequence: CSVGHPRYGYAF.

This clonotype is medium-sized in the sample. The chain is built from TRBV20-1 and TRBJ1-2; D is uncertain. Trimming left V 3 bases short and J 5 bases short, with 16 bases between. This CDR3 contains 14 residues. Per germline, CDR1 DFQATT and CDR2 SNEGSKA (reference sequence). The CDR3 loop reads CSARPTEEYYGYTF. The CDR3 coding sequence is TGCAGTGCTAGGCCGACGGAGGAGTATTATGGCTACACCTTC.

This clonotype has only a few counts. The chain links TRBV20-1 to TRBJ1-2; the D gene is possibly TRBD1 (6 bases). This CDR3 is 14 amino acids long. Germline V gene lookup returns CDR1 DFQATT and CDR2 SNEGSKA (reference sequence). V lost 0 bases and J lost 7, with 15 bases in between. CDR3 sequence (DNA): TGCAGTGCTAGAGATCGGGGGGGGGCGGTTGGCTACACCTTC. This sequence encodes CSARDRGGAVGYTF.

By proportion, this clonotype is large. The chain combines TRBV20-1 with TRBJ1-1; tentative D call: TRBD1 (5 bases). Germline V gene sequence: CDR1 DFQATT, CDR2 SNEGSKA (reference sequence). The length of the CDR3 is 15 residues. V shed 3 bases and J shed 0 bases, with 14 bases lying between them. The CDR3 reads CSARRRGAMNTEAFF. The DNA for the CDR3 is TGCAGTGCTAGGAGACGGGGCGCGATGAACACTGAAGCTTTCTTT.

There are a few counts of this clonotype. This chain connects TRBV6-1 to TRBJ1-2, with 7 bases lining up with TRBD1. CDR3 length equals 13 residues. Trimming took 7 bases from V and 5 from J; bases not matched to a gene: 7. Germline V gene data show CDR1 as MNHNS and CDR2 as SASEGT. This CDR3 reads CASNFQGGYGYTF. In nucleotides, the CDR3 is TGTGCCAGCAATTTCCAGGGGGGGTATGGCTACACCTTC.

A few counts support this clonotype. The V gene is TRBV10-3, the J gene TRBJ1-2; unclear D gene. The CDR3 contains 15 residues. From germline, CDR1 is ENHRY and CDR2 SYGVKD. V gave up 0 bases and J gave up 5 bases, with 13 bases separating them. The CDR3 DNA reads as TGTGCCATCAGTGAGTCCCTTCTCCCGTCGTATGGCTACACCTTC. The encoded protein is CAISESLLPSYGYTF.

This clonotype was detected many times. The chain combines TRBV6-1 with TRBJ1-5; D gene uncertain. The V and J ends lost 5 bases and 7 bases respectively, with 15 bases between them. The CDR3 length is 14 residues. Per germline, CDR1 MNHNS and CDR2 SASEGT. The CDR3 nucleotides are TGTGCCAGCAGTCTACGGGAGCCGGGGCAGCCCCAGCATTTT. As protein: CASSLREPGQPQHF.

This clonotype is labeled as medium-sized. V usage is TRBV15 and J usage is TRBJ1-2; 7 bases agree with TRBD1. Germline CDR1 reads LNHNV; CDR2 reads YYDKDF (reference sequence). Trimming removed 1 base from V and 5 bases from J; junction bases left unmatched: 4. CDR3 length equals 14 residues. This CDR3 reads CATSRAAGGYGYTF. In DNA form, the CDR3 reads TGTGCCACCAGCAGAGCTGCAGGGGGGTATGGCTACACCTTC.

This clonotype appeared a few times. This chain connects TRBV19 to TRBJ1-1; D ambiguous. V was trimmed by 6 bases and J by 7 bases, leaving 12 bases between them. The CDR3 is 12 amino acids. CDR1 LNHDA and CDR2 SQIVND come from the germline V gene (reference sequence). The CDR3 coding sequence is TGTGCCAGTAGCTTCTCCAGCCTTGAAGCTTTCTTT. Its translation: CASSFSSLEAFF.

Remarks on this clonotype: This sequence is one base from a far larger clone and is likely a read error. This chain uses TRBV6-6 with TRBJ1-2, with 8 bases matching TRBD1. The CDR3 consists of 16 residues. J gave up 12 bases and V 6 bases, and 21 bases lay outside the gene matches. CDR1 and CDR2 from the germline V gene are MNHNY and SVGAGI (reference sequence). The CDR3 spells CASSQGGGRGLKGHTF. Here the CDR3 DNA reads TGTGCCAGCAGCCAAGGTGGGGGCAGGGGGCTGAAGGGCCACACCTTC.

Comment on this clonotype: This likely comes from a read error, as the CDR3 has no conserved phenylalanine or tryptophan at its end. The rearrangement uses TRBV7-2 and TRBJ1-1; D is unclear. This CDR3 is built from 13 residues. The V gene's germline CDR1 is SGHTA and CDR2 FQGNSA. DNA for the CDR3: TGTGCCCGCAGCTTAATGTCTCCGCTACGAGCTTTCTAT. Translation gives CARSLMSPLRAFY.

This clonotype was seen a handful of times. V is TRBV19 and J is TRBJ2-3; 7 nucleotides line up with TRBD1. This CDR3 is 15 amino acids long. Germline lookup yields CDR1 LNHDA and CDR2 SQIVND (reference sequence). The J segment lost 3 bases and the V segment lost 1 base, leaving 4 bases of the junction unmatched. CDR3 sequence (DNA): TGTGCCAGTAGTATAGGTGGCAGGGGGACAGATACGCAGTATTTT. It translates to CASSIGGRGTDTQYF.

A few counts support this clonotype. V is TRBV27 and J is TRBJ1-2; TRBD1 matches 7 bases. The CDR3 totals 16 residues. V shed 5 bases and J 3 bases; nucleotides not matched to a gene: 12. Germline CDR1 is MNHEY and CDR2 is SMNVEV (reference sequence). The CDR3 DNA follows: TGTGCCAGCAGTAAAACTACCCGAACAGGGGACTATGGCTACACCTTC. Translated, it gives CASSKTTRTGDYGYTF.

The CDR3 reads CASNAGGDYNEQFF. Here the CDR3 DNA reads TGTGCCAGTAATGCGGGGGGGGACTACAATGAGCAGTTCTTC. The chain has TRBV19 and TRBJ2-1; 9 bases are a match to TRBD2. After removal of 7 bases from V and 3 bases from J, the junction contained 4 bases not matched to a gene. The CDR3 extends over 14 amino acids. Germline CDR1 and CDR2: LNHDA and SQIVND (reference sequence).

J is TRBJ1-2 and V is TRBV27; D not certain. Germline assignment: CDR1 MNHEY and CDR2 SMNVEV (reference sequence). V gave up 4 bases and J gave up 10 bases, with 10 bases separating them. The CDR3 spans 11 residues. The CDR3 region has the DNA TGTGCCAGCAGTTATTCGCAGATCTACACCTTC. This gives the protein CASSYSQIYTF.

V gene TRBV5-6 combines with J gene TRBJ2-6; D gene uncertain. Trimming cost V 3 bases and J 2 bases, with 3 bases left between them. Germline V gene lookup returns CDR1 SGHDT and CDR2 YYEEEE. The CDR3 has 13 amino acids. The CDR3 here is CASSSAGANVLTF. The CDR3 DNA reads as TGTGCCAGCAGCTCGGCTGGGGCCAACGTCCTGACTTTC.